This T cell receptor (beta chain) originates from a study of beta chain features in type 1 diabetes. Per germline, CDR1 LNHNV and CDR2 YYDKDF (reference sequence). Trimming removed 0 bases from V and 3 bases from J, with 9 bases in between. The CDR3 contains 15 residues. The authors reverse transcribed all of the isolated RNA, so sequencing captured expressed TCRB transcripts. Data came from immunoSEQ multiplex PCR; TCRdb stores just in-frame clones and leaves some out. The sample holds roughly 300,000 clones, around 13% seen once. The chain uses TRBV15 and TRBJ2-4; no clear D. The receptor was isolated from a man between 25 and 39 years old in good health. Sequencing was carried out using central memory CD4+ T cells from blood. CDR3 amino acids: CATSRDLADKNIQYF. The CDR3 nucleotides are TGTGCCACCAGCAGAGATCTTGCAGACAAAAACATTCAGTACTTC.